The rows below give T cell receptor beta chains drawn from one sample of a study of Graves' ophthalmopathy and Graves' hyperthyroidism. TCRdb re-derived calls from the multiplex PCR reads in MiXCR, one entry per CDR3 protein. Among some 1.1 million distinct CDR3 sequences listed, about 40% were seen once. The sequenced sample was peripheral blood or thyroid tissue (not recorded which). The receptors here all came from an adult man with Graves' hyperthyroidism. The CDR3 runs from the conserved cysteine through the conserved F or W. D genes are given only for firm matches. Clone size is shown for a subset of rows, as once, few, many or a class of expanded clone.

TRBJ2-5 | TRBV10-2 | NA | NA | TGCGCCAGCAGTGACTGGGCGATGGGCGGGGAGACCCAGTACTTC | CASSDWAMGGETQYF
TRBJ2-5 | TRBV2 | NA | NA | TGTACCAGCAGAGCGGCAGGGGACGGAGAGACCCAGTACTTC | CTSRAAGDGETQYF
TRBJ2-7 | TRBV28 | NA | NA | TGTGCGAGCTACAGGGAGGCCTACGAGCAGTACTTC | CASYREAYEQYF
TRBJ2-7 | TRBV12-3/TRBV12-4 | NA | TRBD1 | TGTGCCAGCAGACGGGGACAGGGGTTCGAGCAGTACTTC | CASRRGQGFEQYF
TRBJ2-7 | TRBV9 | many | TRBD1 | TGTGCCAGCAGCGGAGAGACAGGGAAACCAACTTACGAGCAGTACTTC | CASSGETGKPTYEQYF
TRBJ2-5 | TRBV24-1 | NA | NA | TGTGCCCCGGGACCTAACCCTGAGACCCAGTACTTC | CAPGPNPETQYF
TRBJ1-5 | TRBV7-9 | many | TRBD1 | TGTGCCAGCAGCTTGGGGACAGGGAACCAGCCCCAGCATTTT | CASSLGTGNQPQHF
TRBJ1-2 | TRBV12-3/TRBV12-4 | many | NA | TGTGCCAGCAGCCCGATTGGGGTGGACCACTATGGCTACACCTTC | CASSPIGVDHYGYTF
TRBJ2-7 | TRBV29-1 | many | NA | TGCAGCGGGAAGAAAGGGGCTTCCTACGAGCAGTACTTC | CSGKKGASYEQYF
TRBJ1-5 | TRBV10-3 | NA | NA | TGTGCCAGCAGAACCGGACAGCACAATCAGCCCCAGCATTTT | CASRTGQHNQPQHF
TRBJ2-5 | TRBV6-5 | NA | NA | TGCGCCAGCAGTGAGCAAAGGGATGTGGAGACCCAGTACTTC | CASSEQRDVETQYF
TRBJ1-2 | TRBV30 | NA | NA | TGTGCCTGGAGCGACTTAGAAGGGGGATATGGCTACACCTTC | CAWSDLEGGYGYTF
TRBJ2-2 | TRBV24-1 | NA | TRBD2 | TGTGCCACCAGTGATTTGCCGACCCGGGGACCAGGGAGGGCCGGGGAGCTGTTTTTT | CATSDLPTRGPGRAGELFF
TRBJ1-4 | TRBV7-8 | many | NA | TGTGCCAGCAGCTTGGGACGGCCAATTAATGAAAAACTGTTTTTT | CASSLGRPINEKLFF
TRBJ1-1 | TRBV7-6 | NA | TRBD1 | TGTGCCAGCAGCAAATCGACAGGGGAGCCGGACACTGAAGCTTTCTTT | CASSKSTGEPDTEAFF
TRBJ1-5 | TRBV29-1 | once | TRBD1 | TGCAGCGTGGCTGACCTGACAGGGGGCATGGAGACCCAGCATTTT | CSVADLTGGMETQHF
TRBJ1-1 | TRBV19 | many | TRBD1 | TGTGCCAGTAGTACGAAACAGGGGCGGAACACTGAAGCTTTCTTT | CASSTKQGRNTEAFF
TRBJ1-6 | TRBV7-2 | NA | NA | TGTGCCAGCAGCACGCCGGGCCTGGCTAATTCACCCCTCCACTTT | CASSTPGLANSPLHF
TRBJ1-3 | TRBV3-1 | NA | NA | TGTGCCAGCAGCCAAGTCGGCACCCATTCCTCTGGAAACACCATATATTTT | CASSQVGTHSSGNTIYF
TRBJ1-2 | TRBV29-1 | NA | NA | TGCAGCGTTGGCGCAGGGAATTATGGCTACACCTTC | CSVGAGNYGYTF
TRBJ1-5 | TRBV12-3/TRBV12-4 | many | NA | TGTGCCAGCAGTTCGACGAGCAGAGTGGGTCAGCCCCAGCATTTT | CASSSTSRVGQPQHF
TRBJ2-2 | TRBV6-1 | NA | TRBD2 | TGTGCCAGCAGTGAGAGGACTAGCGGGAGGGCCGGGAACGGGGAGCTGTTTTTT | CASSERTSGRAGNGELFF
TRBJ1-1 | TRBV29-1 | many | TRBD1 | TGCAGCTTAAGGACAGGATTGAACACTGAAGCTTTCTTT | CSLRTGLNTEAFF
TRBJ2-7 | TRBV7-9 | few | NA | TGTGCCAGCAGCGGGTTGGTCCCCATTACCTACGAGCAGTACTTC | CASSGLVPITYEQYF
TRBJ1-5 | TRBV6-2/TRBV6-3 | many | NA | TGTGCCAGCAGTTACCTGGACAGCCTGAATCAGCCCCAGCATTTT | CASSYLDSLNQPQHF
TRBJ2-7 | TRBV29-1 | once | NA | TGCAGCGGGGACACCAACTCCTACGAGCAGTACTTC | CSGDTNSYEQYF
TRBJ2-7 | TRBV19 | NA | NA | TGTGCCAGTAGTATCATAACAGGGTCCCACGAGCAGTACTTC | CASSIITGSHEQYF
TRBJ2-6 | TRBV12-3/TRBV12-4 | many | NA | TGTGCCAGCAGCTTACCCGGGGCCAACGTCCTGACTTTC | CASSLPGANVLTF
TRBJ1-4 | TRBV20-1 | NA | TRBD1 | TGCAGTGCTATGAATCTTAAGGGGGCGGCTAATGAAAAACTGTTTTTT | CSAMNLKGAANEKLFF
TRBJ1-2 | TRBV29-1 | few | TRBD1 | TGCAGCGTCCGAACCGGGACAGGGAGTGGCTACACCTTC | CSVRTGTGSGYTF
TRBJ2-2 | TRBV10-3 | NA | TRBD2 | TGTGCCATCAATCGAGCGGGAGGTAACACCGGGGAGCTGTTTTTT | CAINRAGGNTGELFF
TRBJ1-2 | TRBV20-1 | many | NA | TGCAGTGCTGAGGACGGCCTAATCTATGGCTACACCTTC | CSAEDGLIYGYTF
TRBJ2-2 | TRBV9 | few | NA | TGTGCCAGCAGCGGCCGTGCGGGGTTGAACACCGGGGAGCTGTTTTTT | CASSGRAGLNTGELFF
TRBJ2-2 | TRBV19 | few | NA | TGTGCCAGTAGAAAAGGGACAACGAACACCGGGGAGCTGTTTTTT | CASRKGTTNTGELFF
TRBJ2-7 | TRBV7-2 | many | NA | TGTGCCAGCAGCTTAGGGCTACCGGGCCGCGAGCAGTACTTC | CASSLGLPGREQYF
TRBJ1-1 | TRBV14 | many | NA | TGTGCCAGCAACCACCCGGGGGGAACTAACACTGAAGCTTTCTTT | CASNHPGGTNTEAFF
TRBJ1-2 | TRBV7-9 | few | NA | TGTGCCAGCAGCTACAGGGCCGGAGAAGGCTACACCTTC | CASSYRAGEGYTF
TRBJ2-5 | TRBV29-1 | few | TRBD2 | TGCAGCGCAGGCAGGCTAGCGGGGGTCGAGACCCAGTACTTC | CSAGRLAGVETQYF
TRBJ2-7 | TRBV5-6 | many | NA | TGTGCCAGCAGCTTGCGGGGTTACTACGAGCAGTACTTC | CASSLRGYYEQYF
TRBJ2-7 | TRBV7-2 | many | TRBD1 | TGTGCCAGCAGCCGGACAGGGACCAGCTCCTACGAGCAGTACTTC | CASSRTGTSSYEQYF
TRBJ2-5 | TRBV7-8 | many | TRBD2 | TGTGCCAGCAGCTTATCCCAACTAGCGGGAGTTGGAGAGACCCAGTACTTC | CASSLSQLAGVGETQYF
TRBJ2-7 | TRBV14 | many | TRBD2 | TGTGCCAGCAGCCAAACCGGACTAGTTTACGAGCAGTACTTC | CASSQTGLVYEQYF
TRBJ2-3 | TRBV20-1 | NA | NA | TGCAGTGCTCCGACCTATAGCACAGATACGCAGTATTTT | CSAPTYSTDTQYF
TRBJ2-7 | TRBV27 | NA | NA | TGTGCCAGCAGTTTATCGTTGGGACGGAGCTCCTACGAGCAGTACTTC | CASSLSLGRSSYEQYF
TRBJ1-2 | TRBV27 | few | NA | TGTGCCACCAGGGGACTGTCCCCCCCCTATGGCTACACCTTC | CATRGLSPPYGYTF
TRBJ1-1 | TRBV20-1 | NA | NA | TGCAGTGCTGGACGGACATGGACTGGAACTGAAGCTTTCTTT | CSAGRTWTGTEAFF
TRBJ1-2 | TRBV29-1 | NA | NA | TGCAGCGTTGAAAGGGGCGATTCTGACGGCTACACCTTC | CSVERGDSDGYTF
TRBJ2-7 | TRBV25-1 | NA | TRBD1 | TGTGCCAGCAGCCAAGAAGACAGGGTGGGATACGAGCAGTACTTC | CASSQEDRVGYEQYF
TRBJ1-1 | TRBV7-9 | NA | TRBD1 | TGTGCCAGCAGCTCAACCCCCGGGACAGGGGGTAGGAACACTGAAGCTTTCTTT | CASSSTPGTGGRNTEAFF
TRBJ2-5 | TRBV29-1 | NA | NA | TGCAGCGTTCCGGGACTCACGCGGGAGACCCAGTACTTC | CSVPGLTRETQYF
TRBJ1-2 | TRBV15 | many | NA | TGTGCCACCAGCGGCCCGGGAGGGGGCTACACCTTC | CATSGPGGGYTF
TRBJ1-4 | TRBV27 | NA | TRBD1 | TGTGCCAGCAGTCTGCTAGGGACAGGGAGCGAAAAACTGTTTTTT | CASSLLGTGSEKLFF
TRBJ2-7 | TRBV5-1 | many | NA | TGCGCCAGCAGCTTTAATCAGGGCAGGTACGAGCAGTACTTC | CASSFNQGRYEQYF
TRBJ2-7 | TRBV10-3 | NA | TRBD1 | TGTGCCATCAGCATGACAGGGGGCTCCTACGAGAAGTACTTC | CAISMTGGSYEKYF
TRBJ2-5 | TRBV20-1 | many | NA | TGCAGTGCGACCACTAGTGGGGAGACCCAGTACTTC | CSATTSGETQYF